Reported below is one T cell receptor beta chain. Its antigen remains unidentified. This sample is drawn from a study of read filtering for tumor transcriptome and immune sequencing. Study summary: IR-seq gave about 4 to 10.27 million TCR reads per sample; RNA-seq gave about 80 to 1,300.

Trimming left V 0 bases short and J 5 bases short, with 7 bases between. From germline, CDR1 is MNHNS and CDR2 SASEGT. This CDR3 region has 13 residues. Molecular barcoded adaptors covering alpha/delta and beta/gamma chains were used on around 370 ng RNA. Each CDR3 protein gets one entry after TCRdb re-called the reads with MiXCR. The sample lists about 86,000 distinct CDR3 sequences, around an eighth occurring once. Study-wide results and caveats: Correlation between methods rose after single-read clonotypes were removed. IR-seq captured clonotypes deeper and more reliably than RNA-seq.

At the time of active disease, bone marrow was collected from every patient. The specimen sequenced was a population of CD138-negative cells sorted from bone marrow. This chain connects TRBV6-1 to TRBJ1-1; D ambiguous. The origin of this receptor is a donor at least 40 years old with multiple myeloma. CDR3 coding DNA: TGTGCCAGCAGTGAAGCGAGAGGGACTGAAGCTTTCTTT. It specifies CASSEARGTEAFF.